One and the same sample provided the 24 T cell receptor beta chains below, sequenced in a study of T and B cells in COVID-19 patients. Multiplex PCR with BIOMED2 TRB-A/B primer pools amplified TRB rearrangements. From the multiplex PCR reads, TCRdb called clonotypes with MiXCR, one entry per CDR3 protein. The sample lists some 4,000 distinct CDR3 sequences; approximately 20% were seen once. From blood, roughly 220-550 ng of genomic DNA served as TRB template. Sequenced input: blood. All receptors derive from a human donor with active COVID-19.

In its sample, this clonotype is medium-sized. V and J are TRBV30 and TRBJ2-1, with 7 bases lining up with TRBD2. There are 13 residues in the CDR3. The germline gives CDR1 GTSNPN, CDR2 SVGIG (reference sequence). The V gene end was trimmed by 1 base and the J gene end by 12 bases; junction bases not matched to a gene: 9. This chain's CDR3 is CAWSARLANGQFF. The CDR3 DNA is TGTGCCTGGAGTGCCAGACTAGCCAACGGGCAGTTCTTC.

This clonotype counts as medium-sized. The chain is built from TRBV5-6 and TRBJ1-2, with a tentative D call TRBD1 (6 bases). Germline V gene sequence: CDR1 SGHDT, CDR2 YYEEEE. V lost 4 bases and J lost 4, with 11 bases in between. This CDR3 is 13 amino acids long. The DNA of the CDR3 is TGTGCCAGCAGCCGGGGGCAGGGCTATGGCTACACCTTC. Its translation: CASSRGQGYGYTF.

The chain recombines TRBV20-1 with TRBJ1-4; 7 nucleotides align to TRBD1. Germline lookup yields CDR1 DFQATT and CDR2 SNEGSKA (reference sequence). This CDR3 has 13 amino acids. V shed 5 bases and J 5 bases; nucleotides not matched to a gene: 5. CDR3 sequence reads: CSADRVINEKLFF. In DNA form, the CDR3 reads TGCAGTGCTGACAGGGTAATAAATGAAAAACTGTTTTTT.

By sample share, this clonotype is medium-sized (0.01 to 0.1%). DNA for the CDR3: TGTGCCAGCAGTTCTTGGACTAGTTGGGATACGCAGTATTTT. The encoded protein is CASSSWTSWDTQYF. The rearrangement uses TRBV12-3 or TRBV12-4 and TRBJ2-3, with 7 bases lining up with TRBD2. There are 14 residues in the CDR3. Trimming at V came to 4 bases and at J to 6 bases, leaving 7 bases not matched to a gene.

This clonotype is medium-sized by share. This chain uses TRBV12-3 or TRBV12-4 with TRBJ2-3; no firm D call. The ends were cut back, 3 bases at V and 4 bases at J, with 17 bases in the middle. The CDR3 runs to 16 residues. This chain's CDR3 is CASSFPVLRRADTQYF. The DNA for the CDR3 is TGTGCCAGCAGTTTTCCGGTCCTTAGAAGGGCAGATACGCAGTATTTT.

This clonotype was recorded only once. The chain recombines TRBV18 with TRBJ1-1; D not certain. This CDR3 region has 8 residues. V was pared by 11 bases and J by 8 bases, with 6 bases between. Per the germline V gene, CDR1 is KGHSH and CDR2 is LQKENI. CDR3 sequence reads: CAGEEAFF. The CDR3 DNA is TGTGCCGGAGAAGAAGCTTTCTTT. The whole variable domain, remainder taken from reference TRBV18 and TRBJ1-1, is NAGVMQNPRHLVRRRGQEARLRCSPMKGHSHVYWYRQLPEEGLKFMVYLQKENIIDESGMPKERFSAEFPKEGPSILRIQQVVRGDSAAYFCAGEEAFFGQGTRLTVV.

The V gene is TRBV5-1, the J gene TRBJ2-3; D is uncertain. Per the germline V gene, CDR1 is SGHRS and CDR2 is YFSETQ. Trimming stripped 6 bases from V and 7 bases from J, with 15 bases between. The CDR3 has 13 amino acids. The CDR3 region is CASTQPGSNTQYF. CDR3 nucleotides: TGCGCCAGCACCCAACCGGGCTCAAATACGCAGTATTTT. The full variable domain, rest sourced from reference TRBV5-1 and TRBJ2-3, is KAGVTQTPRYLIKTRGQQVTLSCSPISGHRSVSWYQQTPGQGLQFLFEYFSETQRNKGNFPGRFSGRQFSNSRSEMNVSTLELGDSALYLCASTQPGSNTQYFGPGTRLTVL.

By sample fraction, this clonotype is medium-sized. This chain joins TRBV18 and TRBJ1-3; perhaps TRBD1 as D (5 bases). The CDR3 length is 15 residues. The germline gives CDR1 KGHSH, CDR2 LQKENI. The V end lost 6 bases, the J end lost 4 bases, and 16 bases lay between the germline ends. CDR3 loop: CASSPNRDLGNTIYF. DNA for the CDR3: TGTGCCAGCTCGCCTAACCGGGACTTGGGAAACACCATATATTTT.

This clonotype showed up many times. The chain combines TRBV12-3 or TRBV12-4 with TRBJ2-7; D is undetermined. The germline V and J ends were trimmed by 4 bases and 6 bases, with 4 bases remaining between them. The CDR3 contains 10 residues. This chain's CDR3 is CASSSSEQYF. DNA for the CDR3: TGTGCCAGCAGTTCATCCGAGCAGTACTTC.

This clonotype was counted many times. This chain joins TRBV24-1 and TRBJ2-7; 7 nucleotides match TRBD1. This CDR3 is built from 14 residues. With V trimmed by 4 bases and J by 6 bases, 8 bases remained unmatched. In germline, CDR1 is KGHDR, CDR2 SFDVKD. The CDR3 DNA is TGTGCCACCAGTGACCCAAGACAGGGCAGCGAGCAGTACTTC. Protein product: CATSDPRQGSEQYF.

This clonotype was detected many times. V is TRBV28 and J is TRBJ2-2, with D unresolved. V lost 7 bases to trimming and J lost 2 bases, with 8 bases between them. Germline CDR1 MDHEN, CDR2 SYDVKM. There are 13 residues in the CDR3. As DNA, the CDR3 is TGTGCCAGCATTCGGGCCAACACCGGGGAGCTGTTTTTT. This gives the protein CASIRANTGELFF. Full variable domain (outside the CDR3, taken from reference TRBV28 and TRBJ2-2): DVKVTQSSRYLVKRTGEKVFLECVQDMDHENMFWYRQDPGLGLRLIYFSYDVKMKEKGDIPEGYSVSREKKERFSLILESASTNQTSMYLCASIRANTGELFFGEGSRLTVL.

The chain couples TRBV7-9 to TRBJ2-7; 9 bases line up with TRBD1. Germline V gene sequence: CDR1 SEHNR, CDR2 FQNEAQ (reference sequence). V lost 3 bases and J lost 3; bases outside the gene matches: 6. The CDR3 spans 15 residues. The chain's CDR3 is CASSFGTGLNYEQYF. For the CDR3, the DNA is TGTGCCAGCAGCTTTGGGACAGGGCTGAACTACGAGCAGTACTTC.

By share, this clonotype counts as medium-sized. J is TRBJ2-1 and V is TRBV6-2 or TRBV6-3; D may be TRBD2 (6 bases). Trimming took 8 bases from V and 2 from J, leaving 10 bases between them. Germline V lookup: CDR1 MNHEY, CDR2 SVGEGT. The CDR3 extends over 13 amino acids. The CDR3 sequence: CASGGLPYNEQFF. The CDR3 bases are TGTGCCAGCGGGGGACTGCCCTACAATGAGCAGTTCTTC.

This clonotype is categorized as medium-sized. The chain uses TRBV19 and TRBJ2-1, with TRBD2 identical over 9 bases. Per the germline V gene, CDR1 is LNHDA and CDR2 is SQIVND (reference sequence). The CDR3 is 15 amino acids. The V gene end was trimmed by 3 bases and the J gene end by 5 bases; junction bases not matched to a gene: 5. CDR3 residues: CASSIPAGGHNEQFF. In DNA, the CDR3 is TGTGCCAGTAGTATTCCTGCGGGAGGGCACAATGAGCAGTTCTTC.

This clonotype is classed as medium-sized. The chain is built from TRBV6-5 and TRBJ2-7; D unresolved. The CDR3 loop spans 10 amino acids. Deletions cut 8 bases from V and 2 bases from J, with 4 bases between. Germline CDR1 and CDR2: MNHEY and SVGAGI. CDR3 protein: CASGPYEQYF. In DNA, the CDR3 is TGTGCCAGCGGGCCCTACGAGCAGTACTTC.

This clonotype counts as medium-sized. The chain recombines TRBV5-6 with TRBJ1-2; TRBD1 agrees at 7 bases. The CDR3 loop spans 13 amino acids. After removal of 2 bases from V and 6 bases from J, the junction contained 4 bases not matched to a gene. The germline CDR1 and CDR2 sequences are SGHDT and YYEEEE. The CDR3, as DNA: TGTGCCAGCAGCTTAAGACAGGGTGATGGCTACACCTTC. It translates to CASSLRQGDGYTF.

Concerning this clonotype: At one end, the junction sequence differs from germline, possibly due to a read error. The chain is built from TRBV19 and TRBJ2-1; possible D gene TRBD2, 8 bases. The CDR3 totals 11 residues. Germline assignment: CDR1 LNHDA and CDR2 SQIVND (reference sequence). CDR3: CASSISGTDPF. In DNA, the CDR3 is TGTGCCAGTAGTATTAGCGGGACAGACCCATTC. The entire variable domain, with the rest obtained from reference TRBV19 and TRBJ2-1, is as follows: DGGITQSPKYLFRKEGQNVTLSCEQNLNHDAMYWYRQDPGQGLRLIYYSQIVNDFQKGDIAEGYSVSREKKESFPLTVTSAQKNPTAFYLCASSISGTDPFGPGTRLTVL.

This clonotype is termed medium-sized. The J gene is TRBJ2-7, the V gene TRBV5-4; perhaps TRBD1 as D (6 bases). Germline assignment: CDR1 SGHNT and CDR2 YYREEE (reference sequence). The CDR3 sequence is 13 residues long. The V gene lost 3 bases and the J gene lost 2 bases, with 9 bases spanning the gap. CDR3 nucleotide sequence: TGTGCCAGCAGCTCTGCAGGGGCCTACGAGCAGTACTTC. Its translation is CASSSAGAYEQYF.

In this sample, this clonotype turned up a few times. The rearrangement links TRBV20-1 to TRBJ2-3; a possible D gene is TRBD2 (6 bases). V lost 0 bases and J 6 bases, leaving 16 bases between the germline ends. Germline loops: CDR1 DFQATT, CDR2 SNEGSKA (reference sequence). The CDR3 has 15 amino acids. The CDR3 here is CSARDPRLAIDTQYF. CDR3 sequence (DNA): TGCAGTGCTAGAGATCCGAGGCTAGCGATTGATACGCAGTATTTT.

The CDR3 sequence is CASKPASSYNEQFF. DNA for the CDR3: TGTGCCAGTAAGCCAGCCAGCTCCTACAATGAGCAGTTCTTC. The chain carries TRBV19 and TRBJ2-1; D is uncertain. Germline V gene data show CDR1 as LNHDA and CDR2 as SQIVND (reference sequence). CDR3 length: 14 residues. V was trimmed by 7 bases and J by 0 bases, leaving 10 bases between them.

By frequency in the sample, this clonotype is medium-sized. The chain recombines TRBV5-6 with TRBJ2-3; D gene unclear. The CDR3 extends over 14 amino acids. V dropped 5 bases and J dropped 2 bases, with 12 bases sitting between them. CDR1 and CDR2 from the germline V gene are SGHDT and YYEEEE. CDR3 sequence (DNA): TGTGCCAGCAGGGAACGGACCTTCACAGATACGCAGTATTTT. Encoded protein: CASRERTFTDTQYF. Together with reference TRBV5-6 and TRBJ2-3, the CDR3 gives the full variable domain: DAGVTQSPTHLIKTRGQQVTLRCSPKSGHDTVSWYQQALGQGPQFIFQYYEEEERQRGNFPDRFSGHQFPNYSSELNVNALLLGDSALYLCASRERTFTDTQYFGPGTRLTVL.

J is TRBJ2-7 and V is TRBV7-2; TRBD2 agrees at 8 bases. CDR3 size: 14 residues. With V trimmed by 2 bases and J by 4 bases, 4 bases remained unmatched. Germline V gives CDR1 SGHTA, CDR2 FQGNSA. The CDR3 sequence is CASSLSGGIYEQYF. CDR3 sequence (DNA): TGTGCCAGCAGCTTATCGGGAGGGATATACGAGCAGTACTTC.

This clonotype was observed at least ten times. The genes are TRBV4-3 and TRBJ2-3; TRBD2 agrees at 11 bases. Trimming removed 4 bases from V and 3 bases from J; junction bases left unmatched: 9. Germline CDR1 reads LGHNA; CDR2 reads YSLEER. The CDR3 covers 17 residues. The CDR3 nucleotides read TGCGCCAGCAGCCCCTACAGCAGGACTAGCGGGACAGATACGCAGTATTTT. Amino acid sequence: CASSPYSRTSGTDTQYF.

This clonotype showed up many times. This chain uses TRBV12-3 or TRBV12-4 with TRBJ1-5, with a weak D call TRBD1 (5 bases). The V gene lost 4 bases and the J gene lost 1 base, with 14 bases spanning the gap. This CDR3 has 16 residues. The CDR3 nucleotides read TGTGCCAGCAGTTCAGGGATAGCTTGGAGCAATCAGCCCCAGCATTTT. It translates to CASSSGIAWSNQPQHF.